The rows below give T cell receptor beta chains drawn from one sample of a study of blood T cell repertoires in COVID-19. Clones were sequenced by immunoSEQ multiplex PCR, and TCRdb holds only the in-frame ones, with some missing. The table shows 70,000 or so clones, with about 85% occurring only once. Sequencing was performed on peripheral blood. The receptors were sampled from a man aged 50 to 59 with COVID-19, enrolled during active disease. Both conserved end residues are part of each CDR3. Clone size is given for some rows only: seen once, a few or many times, or a class if the clone is expanded.

j_call: TRBJ1-1; clone_size: .; v_call: TRBV6-5; cdr3_aa: CASSYSTSGSTEAFF
j_call: TRBJ2-1; clone_size: .; v_call: TRBV7-2; cdr3_aa: CASSILAGPYNEQFF
j_call: TRBJ2-7; clone_size: many; v_call: TRBV28; cdr3_aa: CASSLGPGIWHEQYF
j_call: TRBJ2-3; clone_size: .; v_call: TRBV25-1; cdr3_aa: CASSVGTGTDTQYF
j_call: TRBJ2-2; clone_size: .; v_call: TRBV28; cdr3_aa: CASSTSSGPNTGELFF
j_call: TRBJ1-2; clone_size: once; v_call: TRBV4-3; cdr3_aa: CASSQTGLLNYGYTF
j_call: TRBJ2-5; clone_size: few; v_call: TRBV5-6; cdr3_aa: CASSFSKRGAGLETQYF
j_call: TRBJ2-2; clone_size: .; v_call: TRBV11-2; cdr3_aa: CASSLGPTGGIRLFF
j_call: TRBJ2-1; clone_size: .; v_call: TRBV6-4; cdr3_aa: CASSAFPGSEQFF
j_call: TRBJ1-5; clone_size: .; v_call: TRBV28; cdr3_aa: CASNTRQGGNQPQHF
j_call: TRBJ1-5; clone_size: .; v_call: TRBV4-2; cdr3_aa: CASSYGQGDNQPQHF
j_call: TRBJ1-2; clone_size: once; v_call: TRBV3-1/TRBV3-2; cdr3_aa: CASSQGRGNYGYTF
j_call: TRBJ2-7; clone_size: many; v_call: TRBV5-1; cdr3_aa: CASSLGGASTYEQYF
j_call: TRBJ2-4; clone_size: once; v_call: TRBV7-9; cdr3_aa: CASSLGGNAKNIQYF
j_call: TRBJ1-1; clone_size: .; v_call: TRBV6-6; cdr3_aa: CASRLRDRVNTEAFF
j_call: TRBJ2-7; clone_size: .; v_call: TRBV5-6; cdr3_aa: CASSLYYEQYF
j_call: TRBJ1-1; clone_size: .; v_call: TRBV29-1; cdr3_aa: CSVASTGNTEAFF
j_call: TRBJ1-2; clone_size: .; v_call: TRBV30; cdr3_aa: CAWSGGSNYGYTF
j_call: TRBJ2-7; clone_size: .; v_call: TRBV28; cdr3_aa: CASSLVGGPYEQYF
j_call: TRBJ1-2; clone_size: .; v_call: TRBV5-1; cdr3_aa: CASSIDGIGYTF
j_call: TRBJ1-5; clone_size: .; v_call: TRBV6-5; cdr3_aa: CASRMTANQPQHF
j_call: TRBJ1-1; clone_size: .; v_call: TRBV19; cdr3_aa: CASSAGRRTEAFF
j_call: TRBJ2-2; clone_size: .; v_call: TRBV30; cdr3_aa: CAWTPRLAGELFF
j_call: TRBJ1-5; clone_size: .; v_call: TRBV6-5; cdr3_aa: CASSYRQGNSNQPQHF
j_call: TRBJ1-2; clone_size: .; v_call: TRBV6-2/TRBV6-3; cdr3_aa: CASSYDRGDYGYTF
j_call: TRBJ2-1; clone_size: .; v_call: TRBV11-3; cdr3_aa: CASSLGRENNEQFF
j_call: TRBJ2-7; clone_size: once; v_call: TRBV18; cdr3_aa: CASSPPMRSYEQYF
j_call: TRBJ2-5; clone_size: .; v_call: TRBV5-1; cdr3_aa: CASSLEAGGPRETQYF
j_call: TRBJ2-3; clone_size: .; v_call: TRBV7-9; cdr3_aa: CASSLAGDTDTQYF
j_call: TRBJ2-3; clone_size: .; v_call: TRBV3-1/TRBV3-2; cdr3_aa: CASTPRGTDTQYF
j_call: TRBJ2-7; clone_size: .; v_call: TRBV5-1; cdr3_aa: CASSFGSPYEQYF
j_call: TRBJ1-1; clone_size: .; v_call: TRBV19; cdr3_aa: CASSSAGRALVIAFF
j_call: TRBJ1-5; clone_size: .; v_call: TRBV5-8; cdr3_aa: CASSTSGLGNQPQHF
j_call: TRBJ2-2; clone_size: .; v_call: TRBV19; cdr3_aa: CASSIIGANTGELFF
j_call: TRBJ1-5; clone_size: .; v_call: TRBV5-1; cdr3_aa: CASSPNTGVGQPQHF
j_call: TRBJ2-5; clone_size: .; v_call: TRBV18; cdr3_aa: CASSPPAREETQYF
j_call: TRBJ2-6; clone_size: .; v_call: TRBV27; cdr3_aa: CASSSGHLDGANVLTF
j_call: TRBJ2-1; clone_size: .; v_call: TRBV7-8; cdr3_aa: CASSLVVGPYNEQFF
j_call: TRBJ2-3; clone_size: once; v_call: TRBV2; cdr3_aa: CASRAGQARTDTQYF
j_call: TRBJ1-2; clone_size: few; v_call: TRBV19; cdr3_aa: CASSIVGAYYGYTF
j_call: TRBJ2-1; clone_size: .; v_call: TRBV29-1; cdr3_aa: CSVEWVAGGGPNEQFF
j_call: TRBJ1-2; clone_size: .; v_call: TRBV7-9; cdr3_aa: CASSFGGNYGYTF
j_call: TRBJ1-5; clone_size: .; v_call: TRBV2; cdr3_aa: CASSEEERQPQHF
j_call: TRBJ2-1; clone_size: .; v_call: TRBV11-2; cdr3_aa: CASSLDLRAYRGRQFF
j_call: TRBJ2-3; clone_size: .; v_call: TRBV2; cdr3_aa: CASHRGRTDTQYF
j_call: TRBJ2-7; clone_size: .; v_call: TRBV4-1; cdr3_aa: CASSLSAGVSYEQYF
j_call: TRBJ2-7; clone_size: .; v_call: TRBV5-1; cdr3_aa: CASSAEVTGQDEQYF
j_call: TRBJ2-2; clone_size: .; v_call: TRBV11-2; cdr3_aa: CASSLSGGNTGELFF
j_call: TRBJ2-3; clone_size: .; v_call: TRBV7-9; cdr3_aa: CASSLADTDTQYF
j_call: TRBJ1-1; clone_size: .; v_call: TRBV30; cdr3_aa: CAWSAGTRYTEAFF
j_call: TRBJ2-7; clone_size: .; v_call: TRBV10-1; cdr3_aa: CASSPGILYEQYF
j_call: TRBJ2-3; clone_size: .; v_call: TRBV11-3; cdr3_aa: CASSTGSGGPGDPDTQYF
j_call: TRBJ1-2; clone_size: .; v_call: TRBV7-2; cdr3_aa: CASSPDSQYGYTF
j_call: TRBJ2-1; clone_size: .; v_call: TRBV29-1; cdr3_aa: CSVEGGLAGGVNEQFF
j_call: TRBJ2-5; clone_size: .; v_call: TRBV7-7; cdr3_aa: CASSLATVGETQYF
j_call: TRBJ2-3; clone_size: .; v_call: TRBV7-3; cdr3_aa: CASSLSRSDTQYF
j_call: TRBJ2-3; clone_size: .; v_call: TRBV7-9; cdr3_aa: CASSLGAGGPGTDTQYF
j_call: TRBJ2-7; clone_size: .; v_call: TRBV7-9; cdr3_aa: CASSPTLAGASYEQYF